This T cell receptor beta chain was documented in a study of regulatory T cells in long-lasting Graves disease. In the study overall: Over-5-year antithyroid drug use with positive TSH receptor antibodies defined persistent Graves' disease in the study. Study conclusions and caveats: The TCR repertoire of persistent Graves' patients was less diverse than that of newly diagnosed ones.

The CDR3 sequence is 16 residues long. Germline CDR1 is SEHNR and CDR2 is FQNEAQ (reference sequence). Trimming left V 4 bases short and J 4 bases short, with 16 bases between. The sample's time point: persistent/refractory GD, antithyroid drugs over 5 years with positive TRAb. PBMC RNA was the source of the TCR library. As for this clonotype: Its matching antigen is unknown.

To make TCR beta libraries, researchers used iRepertoire HTBI primers and Arm-PCR of CDR3 regions. Under the authors' procedure: Identification yielded approximately 60 TRBV and 11 to 15 TRBJ segments across samples. MiXCR, run by TCRdb on the multiplex PCR reads, gives a single entry per CDR3 protein. TCRdb assigned the V and J calls; the authors' analysis was not used. The table includes roughly 300,000 distinct CDR3 sequences, 15% to 20% detected once. The receptor was derived from a female donor with Graves disease. This sample comprised peripheral blood mononuclear cells (PBMCs), obtained when the disease was refractory, from a patient treated with antithyroid drugs. J is TRBJ2-2 and V is TRBV7-9; D is unresolved. The CDR3 nucleotides are TGTGCCAGCAGCTCCACACCCGAGGCTCGCACCGGGGAGCTGTTTTTT. This codes for CASSSTPEARTGELFF.